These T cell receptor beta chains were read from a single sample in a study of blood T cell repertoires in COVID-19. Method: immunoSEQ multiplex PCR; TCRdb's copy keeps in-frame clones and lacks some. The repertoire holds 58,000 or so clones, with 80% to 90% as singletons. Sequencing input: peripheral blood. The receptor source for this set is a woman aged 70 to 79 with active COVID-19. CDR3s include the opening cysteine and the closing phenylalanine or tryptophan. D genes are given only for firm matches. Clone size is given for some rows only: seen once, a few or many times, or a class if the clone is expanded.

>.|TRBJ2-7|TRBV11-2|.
TGTGCCAGCAGCTTAGAGTGGGCTAGCTACTACGAGCAGTACTTC
CASSLEWASYYEQYF
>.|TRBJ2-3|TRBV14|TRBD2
TGTGCCAGCAGCCAAGTGGCAGCGGGAGGGCCCTTAGATACGCAGTATTTT
CASSQVAAGGPLDTQYF
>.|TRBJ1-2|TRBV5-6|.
TGTGCCAGCAGCCCCCGTCCCTATGGCTACACCTTC
CASSPRPYGYTF
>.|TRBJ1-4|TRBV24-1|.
TGTGCCACCAGTGACACGGGGGGGACTGGTGAAAAACTGTTTTTT
CATSDTGGTGEKLFF
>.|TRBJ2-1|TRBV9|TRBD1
TGTGCCAGCAGCGCCCCGGGACAGGATCTTTGGTCACCTCGGTTCTTC
CASSAPGQDLWSPRFF
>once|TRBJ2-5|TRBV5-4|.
TGTGCCAGCAGCCGAGGGGGGGTAGAGACCCAGTACTTC
CASSRGGVETQYF
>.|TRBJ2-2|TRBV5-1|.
TGCGCCAGCAGCTTGGTAGCAGCCCGGGGGACCGGGGAGCTGTTTTTT
CASSLVAARGTGELFF
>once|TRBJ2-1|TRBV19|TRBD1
TGTGCCAGTAGTAGAAAACAGGGGTACAATGAGCAGTTCTTC
CASSRKQGYNEQFF
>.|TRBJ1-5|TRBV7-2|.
TGTGCCAGCAGCGCCCTACAGCATAGCAATCAGCCCCAGCATTTT
CASSALQHSNQPQHF
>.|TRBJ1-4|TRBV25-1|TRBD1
TGTGCCAGCAGTCAGGGGGCAACTAATGAAAAACTGTTTTTT
CASSQGATNEKLFF
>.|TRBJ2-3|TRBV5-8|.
TGTGCCAGCAGCCAGTTAGGGGTGGAAGCAGGGGATACGCAGTATTTT
CASSQLGVEAGDTQYF
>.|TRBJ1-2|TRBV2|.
TGTGCCAGCATTGGAGAAAACTATGGCTACACCTTC
CASIGENYGYTF
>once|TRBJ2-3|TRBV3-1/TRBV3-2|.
TGTGCCAGCAGCCCGAGGGACACAACGCAGTATTTT
CASSPRDTTQYF
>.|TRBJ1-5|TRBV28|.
TGTGCCAGCAGTTTGCGGGAAAATCAGCCCCAGCATTTT
CASSLRENQPQHF
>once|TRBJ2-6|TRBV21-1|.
TGTGCCAGCAGCAAAGACCGGCCAGGGCCTGGGGCCAACGTCCTGACTTTC
CASSKDRPGPGANVLTF
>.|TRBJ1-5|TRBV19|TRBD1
TGTGCCAGTGACACAGGGGTTGAAAACAATCAGCCCCAGCATTTT
CASDTGVENNQPQHF
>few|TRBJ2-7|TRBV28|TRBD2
TGTGCCAGCAGTTTACTCAGTTTAGCGGGCCGCTACGAGCAGTACTTC
CASSLLSLAGRYEQYF
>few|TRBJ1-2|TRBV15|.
TGTGCCACCAGCAGTACACCGAACTATGGCTACACCTTC
CATSSTPNYGYTF
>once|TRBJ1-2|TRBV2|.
TGTGCCAGCGTCGCAACAGCGGATGCCTACACCTTC
CASVATADAYTF
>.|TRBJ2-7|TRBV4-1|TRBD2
TGCGCCAGCAGCCAAGTAAGTGTTAGCGGGGTCTACGAGCAGTACTTC
CASSQVSVSGVYEQYF
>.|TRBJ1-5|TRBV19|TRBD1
TGTGCCAGTAGTATAGACGGGACAGGGTCTCAGCCCCAGCATTTT
CASSIDGTGSQPQHF
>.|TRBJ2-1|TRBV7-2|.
TGTGCCAGCAGCTTAGGGCTAGCGCTAAATGAGCAGTTCTTC
CASSLGLALNEQFF
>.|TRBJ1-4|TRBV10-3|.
TGTGCCACGGGAGAGGAGGTTAATGAAAAACTGTTTTTT
CATGEEVNEKLFF
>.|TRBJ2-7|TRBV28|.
TGTGCCAGCAGTTTGGGGTCAAGGGAGACCTACGAGCAGTACTTC
CASSLGSRETYEQYF
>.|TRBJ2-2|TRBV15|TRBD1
TGTGCCACCAGGCCCACAGGGGGCGACACCGGGGAGCTGTTTTTT
CATRPTGGDTGELFF
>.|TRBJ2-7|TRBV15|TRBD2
TGTGCCACCAGCAGGGATTTAGCGGGAGCCTACGAGCAGTACTTC
CATSRDLAGAYEQYF
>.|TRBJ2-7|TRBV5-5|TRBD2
TGTGCCAGCATAGGACCCGGGAGGACCGACTACGAGCAGTACTTC
CASIGPGRTDYEQYF
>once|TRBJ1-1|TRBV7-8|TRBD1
TGTGCCAGCAGCTTAGAGGCAGGGGGCGCGAACACTGAAGCTTTCTTT
CASSLEAGGANTEAFF